Here is one TCR beta chain with its context. Antigen specificity is unknown. The sample contains more than one DNA sequence encoding this CDR3. This CDR3 is built from 13 residues. V gave up 5 bases and J gave up 4 bases, with 9 bases separating them. Per the germline V gene, CDR1 is SGHAT and CDR2 is FQNNGV. Libraries were prepared by immunoSEQ multiplex PCR; TCRdb keeps only in-frame clonotypes and omits some of them. The repertoire holds some 170,000 clones, with about 90% as singletons. This sample is part of a study of cytomegalovirus exposure and HLA in healthy donors. Study-level results: Among TCR beta chains, those listed as cytomegalovirus-associated numbered roughly 150. Later, an analysis found that TCR clusters from the first cohort tended to co-occur in the roughly 110 validation repertoires.

The V and J genes are TRBV11-2 and TRBJ2-1; tentatively, D is TRBD1 (6 bases). The sequencing input was PBMCs. The receptor's source is a woman in her 30s in good health and CMV-seronegative. The DNA for the CDR3 is TGTGCCAGCAGCAGACAGGTTTACAATGAGCAGTTCTTC. Its protein product is CASSRQVYNEQFF.